A selection of T cell receptor beta chains follows, all from one sample in a study of T-cell reconstitution after alpha-beta-depleted transplantation in children. TCRdb re-analysed the PCR reads in MiXCR, keeping a single row per CDR3 protein. Seen here are 350,000 to 450,000 distinct CDR3 sequences, just over 20% observed once, and the top ten hold about 3.8%. Sample: PBMCs from the stem cell graft donor, taken from the stem cell graft. All receptors derive from a human donor who donated a stem cell graft to a child with acute myeloid leukemia. The CDR3 runs from the conserved cysteine through the conserved F or W. D genes are given only for firm matches. Some rows have no size entry. The others give once, few or many, or a class for an expanded clone.

j_gene: TRBJ2-6
abundance: many
d_gene: -
v_gene: TRBV5-5
CDR3aa: CASSLAQSLSGANVLTF
CDR3nt: TGTGCCAGCAGCTTGGCACAGTCCCTCTCTGGGGCCAACGTCCTGACTTTC

j_gene: TRBJ2-7
abundance: -
d_gene: TRBD2
v_gene: TRBV20-1
CDR3aa: CSAMGLAGGPEHEQYF
CDR3nt: TGCAGTGCTATGGGACTAGCGGGAGGGCCCGAACACGAGCAGTACTTC

j_gene: TRBJ2-7
abundance: many
d_gene: -
v_gene: TRBV20-1
CDR3aa: CSASWGREQYF
CDR3nt: TGCAGTGCTAGTTGGGGGCGGGAGCAGTACTTC

j_gene: TRBJ2-1
abundance: many
d_gene: TRBD2
v_gene: TRBV13
CDR3aa: CASSLAAGTSGKNEQFF
CDR3nt: TGTGCCAGCAGCTTAGCTGCGGGGACTAGCGGGAAGAATGAGCAGTTCTTC

j_gene: TRBJ1-2
abundance: many
d_gene: -
v_gene: TRBV29-1
CDR3aa: CSVGGILNYGYTF
CDR3nt: TGCAGCGTTGGAGGGATCTTAAACTATGGCTACACCTTC

j_gene: TRBJ2-2
abundance: many
d_gene: -
v_gene: TRBV29-1
CDR3aa: CSVRTSGTGELFF
CDR3nt: TGCAGCGTTCGTACGTCGGGCACCGGGGAGCTGTTTTTT

j_gene: TRBJ2-1
abundance: few
d_gene: -
v_gene: TRBV9
CDR3aa: CASSLYAGVNYNEQFF
CDR3nt: TGTGCCAGCAGCCTCTATGCTGGGGTAAATTACAATGAGCAGTTCTTC

j_gene: TRBJ2-1
abundance: -
d_gene: -
v_gene: TRBV20-1
CDR3aa: CCAITTGSMSYNEQFF
CDR3nt: TGCTGTGCTATCACGACGGGATCCATGAGCTACAATGAGCAGTTCTTC

j_gene: TRBJ2-6
abundance: -
d_gene: TRBD2
v_gene: TRBV4-2
CDR3aa: CASSQPAGDGANVVTF
CDR3nt: TGTGCCAGCAGCCAACCGGCGGGAGATGGGGCCAACGTCGTGACTTTC

j_gene: TRBJ2-4
abundance: -
d_gene: -
v_gene: TRBV4-1
CDR3aa: CASSHQNIQYF
CDR3nt: TGCGCCAGCAGCCATCAAAACATTCAGTACTTC

j_gene: TRBJ2-1
abundance: -
d_gene: -
v_gene: TRBV20-1
CDR3aa: CSARSANNNEQFF
CDR3nt: TGCAGTGCTAGAAGCGCAAATAACAATGAGCAGTTCTTC